Below, 9 T cell receptor beta chains from the same sample are listed, as sequenced in a study of T cell changes during pregnancy in multiple sclerosis. Measured with immunoSEQ multiplex PCR; TCRdb has only the in-frame clones, and not every one. Of over 20,000 clones listed, under 90% are singletons. The material sequenced was CD8+ T cells from peripheral blood mononuclear cells, taken before pregnancy. These receptors were collected from a female donor with multiple sclerosis, enrolled in a pregnancy study.

In this sample, this clone turned up once. The chain links TRBV28 to TRBJ1-2; no reliable D call. The CDR3 spans 18 residues. CDR1 is MDHEN, CDR2 SYDVKM, per germline. V was cut by 0 bases and J by 0 bases, with 17 bases left in between. The CDR3 loop reads CASSLWQNLELTNYGYTF. DNA for the CDR3: TGTGCCAGCAGTTTATGGCAGAACCTAGAATTAACTAACTATGGCTACACCTTC.

The chain uses TRBV6-6 and TRBJ1-2, with unresolved D. Germline V lookup: CDR1 MNHNY, CDR2 SVGAGI (reference sequence). This CDR3 region has 15 residues. V lost 0 bases to trimming and J lost 0 bases, with 8 bases between them. The chain's CDR3 is CASSYSQTANYGYTF. The CDR3 region has the DNA TGTGCCAGCAGTTACTCTCAGACTGCTAACTATGGCTACACCTTC.

This sequence joins TRBV7-9 and TRBJ1-4; maybe TRBD1 (6 bases). The V end lost 1 base, the J end lost 5 bases, and 17 bases lay between the germline ends. The CDR3 is 17 residues long. In germline, CDR1 is SEHNR, CDR2 FQNEAQ (reference sequence). CDR3 loop: CASSLGPEGGPNEKLFF. The CDR3 DNA is TGTGCCAGCAGCTTAGGCCCCGAGGGGGGGCCAAATGAAAAACTGTTTTTT.

The chain uses TRBV5-6 and TRBJ2-7; D is ambiguous. The germline V and J ends were trimmed by 7 bases and 4 bases, with 18 bases remaining between them. The germline gives CDR1 SGHDT, CDR2 YYEEEE. CDR3 length: 14 amino acids. The CDR3 spells CASFEAAVTYEQYF. The CDR3 DNA sequence: TGTGCCAGCTTCGAGGCGGCGGTAACGTACGAGCAGTACTTC.

The chain carries TRBV9 and TRBJ2-3, with 9 bases matching TRBD2. Germline V gives CDR1 SGDLS, CDR2 YYNGEE. The length of the CDR3 is 19 residues. Trimming took 4 bases from V and 1 from J; bases not matched to a gene: 16. The CDR3 DNA is TGTGCCAGCAGCCCCCCTGTCGCTAGCGGGAAGAGGGGCACAGATACGCAGTATTTT. It yields the protein CASSPPVASGKRGTDTQYF.

J is TRBJ2-1 and V is TRBV7-9; no firm D call. Trimming took 5 bases from V and 8 from J, leaving 10 bases between them. The germline CDR1 and CDR2 sequences are SEHNR and FQNEAQ (reference sequence). The CDR3 runs to 12 residues. CDR3 protein: CASSLELDEQFF. CDR3 DNA sequence: TGTGCCAGCAGCCTGGAGCTCGATGAGCAGTTCTTC.

V and J are TRBV7-8 and TRBJ2-1, with TRBD1 matching 8 bases. V trimming: 1 base; J trimming: 4 bases; junction bases outside the gene matches: 6. The CDR3 loop spans 16 amino acids. Germline lookup yields CDR1 SGHVS and CDR2 FQNEAQ. The CDR3, as DNA: TGTGCCAGCAGCTTAGGTGGACAGGGCTCTTACAATGAGCAGTTCTTC. Translated: CASSLGGQGSYNEQFF.

This chain connects TRBV6-5 to TRBJ1-5, with D possibly matching TRBD1 (6 bases). The CDR3 runs 14 residues. The V end was cut by 4 bases, the J end by 3 bases, with 10 bases between. Germline assignment: CDR1 MNHEY and CDR2 SVGAGI. The CDR3 nucleotides are TGTGCCAGCAGTTTACAGGGCCACAATCAGCCCCAGCATTTT. Translated, it gives CASSLQGHNQPQHF.

The chain recombines TRBV4-3 with TRBJ1-2; possibly TRBD1 for D (5 bases). Per the germline V gene, CDR1 is LGHNA and CDR2 is YSLEER. V was cut by 0 bases and J by 6 bases, with 8 bases left in between. The CDR3 consists of 13 residues. CDR3 DNA: TGCGCCAGCAGCCAAGAACGGGGGGATGGCTACACCTTC. It is translated as CASSQERGDGYTF.